This T cell receptor (beta chain) is drawn from a study of Ad26.COV2.S vaccination and SARS-CoV-2 variants. Some clones are missing from TCRdb's copy, which holds only in-frame ones; the method was immunoSEQ multiplex PCR. The sample yields some 320,000 clones, approximately 80% seen once. Looked up from germline, CDR1 is SGHNT and CDR2 is YYREEE (reference sequence). V lost 4 bases, J lost 0 bases, and 14 bases lay in between. The CDR3 totals 16 residues. Treatment specified: some 20 received Ad26.COV2.S at low or high dose, single or two shots; several received placebo; per-sample allocation not given. After the first vaccine or placebo injection, samples were drawn on day 63.

The chain is built from TRBV5-4 and TRBJ2-1; a weak D match, TRBD1 (5 bases). Source: peripheral blood, taken in a trial of Ad26.COV2.S vaccine versus placebo. This receptor was taken from a person between 18 and 59 years old who received the Ad26.COV2.S COVID-19 vaccine or a placebo. CDR3 DNA: TGTGCCAGCAGCCCCGGACACGACAGCTCCTACAATGAGCAGTTCTTC. Translating it yields CASSPGHDSSYNEQFF.